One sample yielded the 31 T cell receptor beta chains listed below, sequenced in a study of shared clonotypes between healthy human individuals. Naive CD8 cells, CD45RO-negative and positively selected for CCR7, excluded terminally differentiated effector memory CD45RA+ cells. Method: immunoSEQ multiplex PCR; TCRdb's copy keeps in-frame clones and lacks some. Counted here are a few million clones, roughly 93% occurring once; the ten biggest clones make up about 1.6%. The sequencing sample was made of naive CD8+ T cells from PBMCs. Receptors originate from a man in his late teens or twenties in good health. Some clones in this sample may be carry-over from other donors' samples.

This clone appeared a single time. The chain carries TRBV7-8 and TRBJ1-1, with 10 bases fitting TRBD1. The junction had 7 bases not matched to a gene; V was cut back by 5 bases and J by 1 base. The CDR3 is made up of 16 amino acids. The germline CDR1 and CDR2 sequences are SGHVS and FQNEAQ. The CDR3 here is CASSARQGAENTEAFF. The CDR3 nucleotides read TGTGCCAGCAGCGCCCGACAGGGGGCGGAGAACACTGAAGCTTTCTTT.

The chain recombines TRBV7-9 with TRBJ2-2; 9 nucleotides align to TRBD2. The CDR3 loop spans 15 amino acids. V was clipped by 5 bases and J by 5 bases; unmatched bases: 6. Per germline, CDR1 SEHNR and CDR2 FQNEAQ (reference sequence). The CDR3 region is CASSNSGSRTGELFF. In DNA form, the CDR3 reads TGTGCCAGCAGCAATAGCGGGAGTCGAACCGGGGAGCTGTTTTTT.

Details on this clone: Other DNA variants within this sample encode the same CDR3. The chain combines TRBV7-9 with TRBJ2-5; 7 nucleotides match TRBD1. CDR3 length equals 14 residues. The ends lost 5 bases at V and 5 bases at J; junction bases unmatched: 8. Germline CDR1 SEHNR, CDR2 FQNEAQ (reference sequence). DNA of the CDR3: TGTGCCAGCAGCCCCCGACAGGGCAGCGAGACCCAGTACTTC. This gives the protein CASSPRQGSETQYF.

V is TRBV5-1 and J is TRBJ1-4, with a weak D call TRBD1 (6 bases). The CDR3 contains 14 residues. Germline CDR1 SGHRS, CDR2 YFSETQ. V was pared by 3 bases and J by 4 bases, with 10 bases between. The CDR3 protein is CASSSGQFNEKLFF. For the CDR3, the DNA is TGCGCCAGCAGCTCCGGACAGTTTAATGAAAAACTGTTTTTT.

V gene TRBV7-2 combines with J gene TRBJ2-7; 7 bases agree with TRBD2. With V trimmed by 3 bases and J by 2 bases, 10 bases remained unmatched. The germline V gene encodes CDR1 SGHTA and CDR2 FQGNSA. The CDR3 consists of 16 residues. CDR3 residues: CASSFSSRETPYEQYF. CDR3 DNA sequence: TGTGCCAGCAGCTTTTCGTCGCGGGAGACGCCCTACGAGCAGTACTTC.

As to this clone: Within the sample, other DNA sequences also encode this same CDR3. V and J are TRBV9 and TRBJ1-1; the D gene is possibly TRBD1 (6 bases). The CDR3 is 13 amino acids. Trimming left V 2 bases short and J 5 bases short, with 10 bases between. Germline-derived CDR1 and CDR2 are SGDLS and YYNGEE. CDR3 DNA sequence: TGTGCCAGCAGCGTGGGGGGGCGAACTGAAGCTTTCTTT. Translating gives CASSVGGRTEAFF.

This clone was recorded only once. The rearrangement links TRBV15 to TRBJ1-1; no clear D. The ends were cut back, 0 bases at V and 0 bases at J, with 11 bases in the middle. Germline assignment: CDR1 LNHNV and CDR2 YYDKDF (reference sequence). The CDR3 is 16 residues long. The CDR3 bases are TGTGCCACCAGCAGAGATGGAAACAGTATGAACACTGAAGCTTTCTTT. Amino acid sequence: CATSRDGNSMNTEAFF.

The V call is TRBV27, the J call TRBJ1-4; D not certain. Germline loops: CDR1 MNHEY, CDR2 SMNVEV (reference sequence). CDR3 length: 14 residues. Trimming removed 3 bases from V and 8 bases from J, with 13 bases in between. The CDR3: CASSFSGSGEKLFF. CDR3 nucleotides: TGTGCCAGCAGTTTTTCGGGGTCTGGCGAAAAACTGTTTTTT. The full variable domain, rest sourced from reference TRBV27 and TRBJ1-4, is EAQVTQNPRYLITVTGKKLTVTCSQNMNHEYMSWYRQDPGLGLRQIYYSMNVEVTDKGDVPEGYKVSRKEKRNFPLILESPSPNQTSLYFCASSFSGSGEKLFFGSGTQLSVL.

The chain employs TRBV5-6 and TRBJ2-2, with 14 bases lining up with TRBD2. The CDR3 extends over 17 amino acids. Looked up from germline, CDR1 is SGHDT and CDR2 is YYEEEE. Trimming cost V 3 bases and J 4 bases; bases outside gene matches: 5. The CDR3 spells CASSSGLAGEGTGELFF. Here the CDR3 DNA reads TGTGCCAGCAGCTCGGGACTAGCGGGAGAGGGCACCGGGGAGCTGTTTTTT.

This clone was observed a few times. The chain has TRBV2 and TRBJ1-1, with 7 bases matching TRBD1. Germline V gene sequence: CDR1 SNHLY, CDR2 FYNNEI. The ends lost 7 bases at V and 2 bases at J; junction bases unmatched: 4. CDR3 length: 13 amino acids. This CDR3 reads CASKTGDNTEAFF. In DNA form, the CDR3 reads TGTGCCAGCAAAACAGGGGACAACACTGAAGCTTTCTTT.

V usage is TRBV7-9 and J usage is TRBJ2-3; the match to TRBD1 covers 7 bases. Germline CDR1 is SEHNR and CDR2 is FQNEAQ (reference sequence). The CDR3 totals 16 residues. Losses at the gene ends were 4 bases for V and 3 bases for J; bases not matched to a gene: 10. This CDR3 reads CASSSKTGMITDTQYF. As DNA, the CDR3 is TGTGCCAGCAGCTCCAAGACAGGGATGATTACAGATACGCAGTATTTT. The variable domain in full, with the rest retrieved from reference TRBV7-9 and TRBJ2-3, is DTGVSQNPRHKITKRGQNVTFRCDPISEHNRLYWYRQTLGQGPEFLTYFQNEAQLEKSRLLSDRFSAERPKGSFSTLEIQRTEQGDSAMYLCASSSKTGMITDTQYFGPGTRLTVL.

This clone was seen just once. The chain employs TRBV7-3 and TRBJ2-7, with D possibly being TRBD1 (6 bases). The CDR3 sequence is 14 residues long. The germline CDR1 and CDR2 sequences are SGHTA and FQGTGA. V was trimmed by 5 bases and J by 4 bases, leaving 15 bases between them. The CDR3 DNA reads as TGTGCCAGCAGCCAAGGTGCAGGGGAATACGAGCAGTACTTC. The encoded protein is CASSQGAGEYEQYF.

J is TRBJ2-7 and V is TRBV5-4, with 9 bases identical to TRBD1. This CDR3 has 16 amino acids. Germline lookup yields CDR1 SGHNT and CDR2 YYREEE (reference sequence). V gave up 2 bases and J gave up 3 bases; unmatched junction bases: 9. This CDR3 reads CASSLPPRQGGYEQYF. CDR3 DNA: TGTGCCAGCAGCTTACCGCCAAGACAGGGGGGCTACGAGCAGTACTTC.

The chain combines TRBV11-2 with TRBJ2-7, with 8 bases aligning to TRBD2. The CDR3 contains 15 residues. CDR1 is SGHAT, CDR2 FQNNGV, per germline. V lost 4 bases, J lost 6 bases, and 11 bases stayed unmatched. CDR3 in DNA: TGTGCCAGCAGCTGGAGGGGACTAGGGCTACGCGAGCAGTACTTC. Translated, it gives CASSWRGLGLREQYF.

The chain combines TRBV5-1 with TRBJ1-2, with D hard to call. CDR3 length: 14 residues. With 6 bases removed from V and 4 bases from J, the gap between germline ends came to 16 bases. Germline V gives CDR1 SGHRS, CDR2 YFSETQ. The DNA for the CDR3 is TGCGCCAGCACCCATGAGTTCGGGTCCTATGGCTACACCTTC. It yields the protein CASTHEFGSYGYTF.

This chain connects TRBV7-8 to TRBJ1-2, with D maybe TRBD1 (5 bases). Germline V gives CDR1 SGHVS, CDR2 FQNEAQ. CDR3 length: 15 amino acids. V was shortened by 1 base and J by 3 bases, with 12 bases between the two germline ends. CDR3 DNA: TGTGCCAGCAGCTTAGATGGGGGGTACTACTATGGCTACACCTTC. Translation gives CASSLDGGYYYGYTF.

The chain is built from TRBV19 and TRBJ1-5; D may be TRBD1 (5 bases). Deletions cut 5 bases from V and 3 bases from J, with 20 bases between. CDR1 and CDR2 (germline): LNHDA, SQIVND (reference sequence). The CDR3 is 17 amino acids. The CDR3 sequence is CASSLLDRDRFNQPQHF. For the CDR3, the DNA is TGTGCCAGTAGTCTCCTCGACCGGGACCGGTTCAATCAGCCCCAGCATTTT.

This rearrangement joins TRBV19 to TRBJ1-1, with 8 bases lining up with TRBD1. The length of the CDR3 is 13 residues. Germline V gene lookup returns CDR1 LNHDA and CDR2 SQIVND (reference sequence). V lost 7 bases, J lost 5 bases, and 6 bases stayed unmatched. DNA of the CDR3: TGTGCCAGTACCTCGGACAGGGTAACTGAAGCTTTCTTT. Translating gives CASTSDRVTEAFF.

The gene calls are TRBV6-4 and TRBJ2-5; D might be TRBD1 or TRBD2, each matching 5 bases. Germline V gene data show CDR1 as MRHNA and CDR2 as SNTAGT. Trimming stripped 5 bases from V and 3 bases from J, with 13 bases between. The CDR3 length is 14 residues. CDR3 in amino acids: CASSSRGGKETQYF. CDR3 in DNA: TGTGCCAGCAGTTCCCGGGGCGGTAAAGAGACCCAGTACTTC.

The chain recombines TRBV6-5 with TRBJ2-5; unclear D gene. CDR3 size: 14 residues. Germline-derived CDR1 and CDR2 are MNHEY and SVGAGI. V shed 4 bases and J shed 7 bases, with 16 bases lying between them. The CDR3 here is CASSSLAQPGTQYF. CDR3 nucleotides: TGTGCCAGCAGTTCCCTGGCCCAACCGGGGACCCAGTACTTC.

The CDR3 coding sequence is TGTGCCAGCAGGCCTGACAGGGTCGGTTTTTACACTGAAGCTTTCTTT. As protein: CASRPDRVGFYTEAFF. This sequence joins TRBV28 and TRBJ1-1; 7 nucleotides align to TRBD1. CDR3 length: 16 residues. Germline lookup yields CDR1 MDHEN and CDR2 SYDVKM. Trimming took 6 bases from V and 3 from J; bases not matched to a gene: 13.

CDR3 region: CASGTSGRSYEQYF. For the CDR3, the DNA is TGTGCCAGCGGGACTAGCGGGAGGTCCTACGAGCAGTACTTC. The rearrangement joins TRBV6-1 to TRBJ2-7, with 15 nucleotides matching TRBD2. The ends lost 8 bases at V and 1 base at J; junction bases unmatched: 0. The germline V gene has CDR1 MNHNS and CDR2 SASEGT. The CDR3 has 14 amino acids.

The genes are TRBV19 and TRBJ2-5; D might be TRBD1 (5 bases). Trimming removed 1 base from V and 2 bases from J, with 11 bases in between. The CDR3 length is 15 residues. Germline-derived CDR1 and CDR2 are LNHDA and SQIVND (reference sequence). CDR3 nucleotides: TGTGCCAGTAGTATAGGACAGAAGTATCAAGAGACCCAGTACTTC. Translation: CASSIGQKYQETQYF.

CDR3 DNA sequence: TGCGCCAGCAGTGAGGAGCGGGAGGTGAGCAATGAGCAGTTCTTC. Its translation: CASSEEREVSNEQFF. The chain carries TRBV10-1 and TRBJ2-1, with 9 bases identical to TRBD2. CDR3 length: 15 amino acids. The germline V gene encodes CDR1 WNHNN and CDR2 SYGVQD (reference sequence). Germline trimming cut 2 bases from V and 6 bases from J; bases unmatched to any gene: 5.

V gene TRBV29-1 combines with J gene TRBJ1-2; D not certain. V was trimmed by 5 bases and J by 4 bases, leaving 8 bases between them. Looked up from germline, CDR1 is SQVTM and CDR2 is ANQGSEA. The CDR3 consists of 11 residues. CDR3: CSVLMSYGYTF. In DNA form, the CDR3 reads TGCAGCGTTTTAATGAGCTATGGCTACACCTTC.

The CDR3 sequence: CASSRLDRDSETQYF. In DNA, the CDR3 is TGCGCCAGCAGCCGGTTAGACAGGGACTCAGAGACCCAGTACTTC. The J gene is TRBJ2-5, the V gene TRBV4-1; a weak D match, TRBD1 (7 bases). V was cut by 4 bases and J by 4 bases, with 16 bases left in between. This CDR3 has 15 amino acids. Germline V CDR1 and CDR2: MGHRA, YSYEKL.

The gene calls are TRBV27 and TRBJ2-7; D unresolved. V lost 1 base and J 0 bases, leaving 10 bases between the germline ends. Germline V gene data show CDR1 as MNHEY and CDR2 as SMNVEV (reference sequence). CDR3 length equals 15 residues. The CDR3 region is CASSLLVGSSYEQYF. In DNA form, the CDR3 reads TGTGCCAGCAGTTTATTAGTCGGCAGCTCCTACGAGCAGTACTTC.

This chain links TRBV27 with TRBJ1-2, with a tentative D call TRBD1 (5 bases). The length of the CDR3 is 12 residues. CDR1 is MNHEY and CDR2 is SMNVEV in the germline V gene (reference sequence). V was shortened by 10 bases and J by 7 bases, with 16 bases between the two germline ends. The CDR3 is CATTGGLGGYTF. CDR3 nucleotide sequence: TGTGCCACAACTGGGGGTCTAGGTGGCTACACCTTC.

The CDR3 DNA sequence: TGTGCCAGCAGCTCCTCGGTGGGGGTAGGGGGCTACGAGCAGTACTTC. Translating gives CASSSSVGVGGYEQYF. This chain joins TRBV11-2 and TRBJ2-7, with D maybe TRBD1 (6 bases). The CDR3 runs 16 residues. The V end lost 4 bases, the J end lost 3 bases, and 19 bases lay between the germline ends. The germline V gene has CDR1 SGHAT and CDR2 FQNNGV.

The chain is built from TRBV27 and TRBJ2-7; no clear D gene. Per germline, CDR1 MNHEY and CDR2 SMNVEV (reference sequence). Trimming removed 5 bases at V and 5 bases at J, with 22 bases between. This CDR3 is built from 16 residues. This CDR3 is CASSLWVGDIMDEQYF. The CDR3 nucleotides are TGTGCCAGCAGTCTTTGGGTGGGTGATATAATGGACGAGCAGTACTTC.

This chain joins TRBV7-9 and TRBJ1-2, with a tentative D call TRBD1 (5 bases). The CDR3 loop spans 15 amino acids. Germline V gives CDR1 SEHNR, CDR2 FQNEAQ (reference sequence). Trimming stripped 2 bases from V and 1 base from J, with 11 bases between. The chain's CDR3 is CASSLPGLNNYGYTF. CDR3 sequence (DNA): TGTGCCAGCAGCTTACCGGGACTCAATAACTATGGCTACACCTTC.